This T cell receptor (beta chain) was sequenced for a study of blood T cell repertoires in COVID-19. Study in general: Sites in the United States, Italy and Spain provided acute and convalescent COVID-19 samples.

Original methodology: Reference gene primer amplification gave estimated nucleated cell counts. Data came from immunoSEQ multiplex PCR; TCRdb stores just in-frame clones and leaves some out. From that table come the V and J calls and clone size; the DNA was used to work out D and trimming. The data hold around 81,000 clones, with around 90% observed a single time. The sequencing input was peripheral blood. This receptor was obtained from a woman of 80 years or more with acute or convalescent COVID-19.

The CDR3 sequence is CASSQTGPRIYGYTF. DNA of the CDR3: TGTGCCAGCAGCCAGACAGGGCCGCGGATCTATGGCTACACCTTC. This chain connects TRBV4-2 to TRBJ1-2; TRBD1 agrees at 7 bases. J lost 4 bases, V lost 3 bases, and 8 bases had no gene match. The CDR3 has 15 amino acids. CDR1 and CDR2 from the germline V gene are LGHNA and YNFKEQ.